This entry describes one T cell receptor beta chain. Its antigen is not identified. PCR employed 60 Vbeta and 13 Jbeta primers. The data were produced by immunoSEQ multiplex PCR, yet TCRdb's version contains in-frame clones alone and is incomplete. The sample records 100,000 or so clones, around 73% being singletons. This sample was included in a study of cytomegalovirus exposure and HLA in healthy donors. Study conclusions and caveats: Most likely, a cluster of highly shared sequence variants arose as a sequencing artifact.

The CDR3 is 13 amino acids. Losses at the gene ends were 5 bases for V and 4 bases for J; bases not matched to a gene: 4. From germline, CDR1 is MGHDK and CDR2 SYGVNS. This receptor was identified in a man aged 25 to 40 in good health and CMV-seronegative. The sample taken for sequencing was PBMCs. The J gene is TRBJ1-1, the V gene TRBV25-1; 7 bases agree with TRBD1. DNA of the CDR3: TGTGCCAGCAGTAGTACAGGGGCCACTGAAGCTTTCTTT. This encodes CASSSTGATEAFF.